This T cell receptor beta chain was found in a study of shared T cell receptors in the human thymus. The protocol was immunoSEQ multiplex PCR, while the TCRdb copy is restricted to in-frame clones and leaves out a portion. Among hundreds of thousands of clones listed, 80% to 90% were seen once. A further study also used this sample, focusing on human thymus T cells.

The sequence was collected from a boy younger than two with a congenital heart defect. The sequenced material came from thymocytes.

The CDR3 region has the DNA TGCGCCAGCAGCTTCTCCACAGGGGCCTACGAGCAGTACTTC. Amino acid sequence: CASSFSTGAYEQYF. The chain uses TRBV5-1 and TRBJ2-7; TRBD1 agrees at 7 bases. The CDR3 is 14 amino acids. The junction had 4 bases not matched to a gene; V was cut back by 2 bases and J by 2 bases. In germline, CDR1 is SGHRS, CDR2 YFSETQ. Complete variable domain (other parts from reference TRBV5-1 and TRBJ2-7): KAGVTQTPRYLIKTRGQQVTLSCSPISGHRSVSWYQQTPGQGLQFLFEYFSETQRNKGNFPGRFSGRQFSNSRSEMNVSTLELGDSALYLCASSFSTGAYEQYFGPGTRLTVT.